The 8 T cell receptor beta chains below come from one sample, sequenced in a study of T cells in Graves' hyperthyroidism and ophthalmopathy (dated by TCRdb to the late 2010s). The library was prepared using multiplex PCR. The instrument was an Illumina HiSeq 2000. The TCR beta CDR3 regions were amplified from RNA transcripts. For the first round of RT-PCR on the TCR CDR3, the HTBI primer set was used together with the Qiagen OneStep RT-PCR kit. The public reads were run again by TCRdb, first through fastp at Q25 and then through MiXCR, and only productive beta chains were kept. Each entry is one CDR3 protein sequence, shown with its most common DNA and genes. In all, the sample holds over 200,000 distinct CDR3 sequences, and roughly 15% of those were seen once. Jointly, the top ten make up 13% of the sample. Sequencing was performed on blood. These TCRs come from a woman aged 40 to 49 with Graves' hyperthyroidism that later progressed to Graves' ophthalmopathy.

This clonotype was seen at least ten times. An end of the junction differs from the germline gene, which may be a read error. The chain joins TRBV6-2 or TRBV6-3 to TRBJ2-1; D gene unclear. From germline, CDR1 is MNHEY and CDR2 SVGEGT. The CDR3 is 11 residues long. The CDR3: CASSPNKEQFF. As DNA, the CDR3 is TGTGCCAGCAGTCCTAACAAGGAGCAGTTCTTC.

This clonotype was observed a handful of times. The chain employs TRBV9 and TRBJ2-1, with 12 positions matching TRBD2. Germline V lookup: CDR1 SGDLS, CDR2 YYNGEE. This CDR3 has 16 amino acids. The V gene end was trimmed by 2 bases and the J gene end by 10 bases; junction bases not matched to a gene: 10. The CDR3 protein is CASSVPLAGGHREQFF. The CDR3 DNA follows: TGTGCCAGCAGCGTCCCTCTAGCGGGAGGGCATCGGGAGCAGTTCTTC.

The chain has TRBV2 and TRBJ2-6, with TRBD1 as a possible D gene (6 bases). The CDR3 is 16 amino acids. Germline CDR1 and CDR2: SNHLY and FYNNEI. The V and J ends lost 4 bases and 3 bases respectively, with 13 bases between them. For the CDR3, the DNA is TGTGCCAGCAGTGGACAGGTTTGGGGTGGGGCCAACGTCCTGACTTTC. It translates to CASSGQVWGGANVLTF.

This clonotype was observed a handful of times. The rearrangement uses TRBV5-1 and TRBJ2-7; 8 bases are shared with TRBD2. Germline loops: CDR1 SGHRS, CDR2 YFSETQ. The junction had 5 bases not matched to a gene; V was cut back by 2 bases and J by 4 bases. CDR3 length equals 14 residues. The CDR3 spells CASSFSAGAYEQYF. The CDR3 region has the DNA TGCGCCAGCAGCTTTTCAGCGGGAGCATACGAGCAGTACTTC. Drawing the rest from reference TRBV5-1 and TRBJ2-7, the complete variable domain is KAGVTQTPRYLIKTRGQQVTLSCSPISGHRSVSWYQQTPGQGLQFLFEYFSETQRNKGNFPGRFSGRQFSNSRSEMNVSTLELGDSALYLCASSFSAGAYEQYFGPGTRLTVT.

The rearrangement joins TRBV14 to TRBJ2-3, with D possibly being TRBD2 (6 bases). Trimming left V 0 bases short and J 3 bases short, with 16 bases between. There are 17 residues in the CDR3. The germline V gene has CDR1 SGHDN and CDR2 FVKESK. The CDR3 bases are TGTGCCAGCAGCCAAGATCGGGACTCGCTAGAGACAGATACGCAGTATTTT. Its translation is CASSQDRDSLETDTQYF.

In DNA, the CDR3 is TGTGCCAGCAGTTCAATTGACGATACGCAGTATTTT. The encoded protein is CASSSIDDTQYF. The chain recombines TRBV6-5 with TRBJ2-3, with D hard to call. This CDR3 has 12 residues. The V gene lost 4 bases and the J gene lost 6 bases, with 8 bases spanning the gap. From germline, CDR1 is MNHEY and CDR2 SVGAGI.

This clonotype was observed many times. The chain carries TRBV2 and TRBJ2-7; no clear D gene. Trimming left V 4 bases short and J 2 bases short, with 6 bases between. The CDR3 is made up of 12 amino acids. Germline-derived CDR1 and CDR2 are SNHLY and FYNNEI. CDR3 loop: CASSVRPYEQYF. Written as DNA, the CDR3 is TGTGCCAGCAGTGTTCGGCCCTACGAGCAGTACTTC.

This clonotype has ten or more counts. The chain is built from TRBV11-2 and TRBJ2-7; D gene ambiguous. Germline values: CDR1 SGHAT, CDR2 FQNNGV. V lost 6 bases to trimming and J lost 7 bases, with 19 bases between them. The length of the CDR3 is 14 residues. Here the CDR3 reads CASSPTRAPREQYF. The CDR3 DNA follows: TGTGCCAGCAGTCCCACCCGCGCACCGAGGGAGCAGTACTTC.